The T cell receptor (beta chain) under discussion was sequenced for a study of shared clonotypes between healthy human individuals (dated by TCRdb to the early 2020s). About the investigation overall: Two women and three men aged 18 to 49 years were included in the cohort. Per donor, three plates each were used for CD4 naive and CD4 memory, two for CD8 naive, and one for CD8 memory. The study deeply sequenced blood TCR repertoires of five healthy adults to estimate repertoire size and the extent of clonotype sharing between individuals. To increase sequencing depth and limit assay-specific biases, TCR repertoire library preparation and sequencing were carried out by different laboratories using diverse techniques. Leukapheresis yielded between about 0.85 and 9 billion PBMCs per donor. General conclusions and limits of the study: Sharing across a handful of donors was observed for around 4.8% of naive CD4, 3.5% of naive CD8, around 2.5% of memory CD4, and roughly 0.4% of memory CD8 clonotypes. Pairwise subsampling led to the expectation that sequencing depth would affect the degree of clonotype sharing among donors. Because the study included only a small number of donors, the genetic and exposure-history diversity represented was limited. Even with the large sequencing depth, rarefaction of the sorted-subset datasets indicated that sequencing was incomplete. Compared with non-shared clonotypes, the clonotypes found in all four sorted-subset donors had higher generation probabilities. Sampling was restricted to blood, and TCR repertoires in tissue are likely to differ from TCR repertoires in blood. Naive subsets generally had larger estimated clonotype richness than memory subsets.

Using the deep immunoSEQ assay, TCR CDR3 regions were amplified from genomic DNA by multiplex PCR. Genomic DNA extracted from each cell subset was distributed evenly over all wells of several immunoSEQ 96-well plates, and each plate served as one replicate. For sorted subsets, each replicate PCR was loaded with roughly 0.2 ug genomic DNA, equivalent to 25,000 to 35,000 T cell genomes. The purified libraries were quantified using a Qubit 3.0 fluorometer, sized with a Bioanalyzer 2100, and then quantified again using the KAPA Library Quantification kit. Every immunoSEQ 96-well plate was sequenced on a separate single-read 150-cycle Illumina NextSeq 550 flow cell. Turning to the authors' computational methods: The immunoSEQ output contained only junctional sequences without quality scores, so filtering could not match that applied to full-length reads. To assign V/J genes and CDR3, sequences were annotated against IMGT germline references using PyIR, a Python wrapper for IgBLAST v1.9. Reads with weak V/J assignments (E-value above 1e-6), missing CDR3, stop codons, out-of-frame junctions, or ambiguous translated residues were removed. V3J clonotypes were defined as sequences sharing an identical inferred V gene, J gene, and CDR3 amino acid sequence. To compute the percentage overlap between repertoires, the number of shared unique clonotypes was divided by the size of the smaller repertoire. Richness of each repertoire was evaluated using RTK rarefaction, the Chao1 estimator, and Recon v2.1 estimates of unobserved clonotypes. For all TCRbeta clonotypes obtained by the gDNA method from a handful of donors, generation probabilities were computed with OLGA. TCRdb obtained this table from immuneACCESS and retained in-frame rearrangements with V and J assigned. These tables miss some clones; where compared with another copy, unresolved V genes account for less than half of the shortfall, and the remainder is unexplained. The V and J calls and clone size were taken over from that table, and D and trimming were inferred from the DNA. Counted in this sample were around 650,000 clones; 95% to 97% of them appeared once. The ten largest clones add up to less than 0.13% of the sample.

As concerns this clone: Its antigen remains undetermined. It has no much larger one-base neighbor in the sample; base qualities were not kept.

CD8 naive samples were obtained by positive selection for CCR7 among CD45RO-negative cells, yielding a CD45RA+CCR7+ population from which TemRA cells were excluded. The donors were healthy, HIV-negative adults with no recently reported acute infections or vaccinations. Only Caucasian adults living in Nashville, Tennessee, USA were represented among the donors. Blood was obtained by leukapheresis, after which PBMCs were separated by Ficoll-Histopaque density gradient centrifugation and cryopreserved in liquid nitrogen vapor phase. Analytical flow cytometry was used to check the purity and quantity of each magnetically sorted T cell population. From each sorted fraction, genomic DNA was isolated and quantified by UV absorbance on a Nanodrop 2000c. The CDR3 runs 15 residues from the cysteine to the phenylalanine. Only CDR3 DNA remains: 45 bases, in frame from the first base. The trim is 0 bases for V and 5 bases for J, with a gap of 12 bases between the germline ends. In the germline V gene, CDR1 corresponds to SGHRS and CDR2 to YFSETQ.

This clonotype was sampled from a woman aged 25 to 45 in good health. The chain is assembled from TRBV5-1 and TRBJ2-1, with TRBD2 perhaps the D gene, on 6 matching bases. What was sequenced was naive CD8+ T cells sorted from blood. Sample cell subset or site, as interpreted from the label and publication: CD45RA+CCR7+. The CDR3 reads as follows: CASSLARDYHNEQFF. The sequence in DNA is TGCGCCAGCAGCTTGGCGCGGGATTACCACAATGAGCAGTTCTTC.